This passage covers 9 T cell receptor beta chains from one sample sequenced in a study of T-cell memory formation after mild COVID-19. TCRdb re-called the 5' RACE reads through MiXCR, storing one row per CDR3 protein. The sample shows 250,000 to 350,000 distinct CDR3 sequences, around 15% of them seen only once. What was sequenced was PBMCs or a T cell subset sorted from them (not recorded which). The receptors were sampled from a man aged 18 to 30 who had mild COVID-19 (a few samples of this study predate the infection). Cell type and time point are not known.

This clonotype showed up just a few times. The chain combines TRBV7-7 with TRBJ1-4; D is unresolved. Germline CDR1 SSHAT, CDR2 FNYEAQ (reference sequence). The CDR3 spans 13 residues. This CDR3 is CASASGWDEKLFF. The CDR3 coding sequence is TGTGCTAGCGCGTCGGGGTGGGATGAAAAACTGTTTTTT. Together with reference TRBV7-7 and TRBJ1-4, the CDR3 gives the full variable domain: GAGVSQSPRYKVTKRGQDVTLRCDPISSHATLYWYQQALGQGPEFLTYFNYEAQPDKSGLPSDRFSAERPEGSISTLTIQRTEQRDSAMYRCASASGWDEKLFFGSGTQLSVL.

This clonotype has ten or more counts. The chain carries TRBV20-1 and TRBJ2-3, with D perhaps given as TRBD1 or TRBD2 (5 bases each). Trimming removed 5 bases at V and 9 bases at J, with 15 bases between. This CDR3 contains 12 residues. Germline V gene lookup returns CDR1 DFQATT and CDR2 SNEGSKA (reference sequence). The CDR3 nucleotides are TGCAGTGCTGGACCCTCCTGGGGGACGCAGTATTTT. Its translation is CSAGPSWGTQYF.

This clonotype has only a few counts. V usage is TRBV20-1 and J usage is TRBJ2-1; D might be TRBD1 or TRBD2, each matching 5 bases. This CDR3 region has 12 residues. The germline V gene encodes CDR1 DFQATT and CDR2 SNEGSKA (reference sequence). V was cut by 6 bases and J by 8 bases, with 14 bases left in between. This chain's CDR3 is CSAPGPGDEQFF. The CDR3 DNA reads TGCAGTGCCCCGGGACCGGGCGATGAGCAGTTCTTC.

This clonotype was picked up a small number of times. The chain has TRBV6-6 and TRBJ2-2; unclear D gene. V was trimmed by 2 bases and J by 5 bases, leaving 12 bases between them. There are 15 residues in the CDR3. The germline CDR1 and CDR2 sequences are MNHNY and SVGAGI (reference sequence). This CDR3 reads CASSYRKPRTGELFF. Here the CDR3 DNA reads TGTGCCAGCAGTTACCGAAAACCTAGGACCGGGGAGCTGTTTTTT.

The V gene is TRBV3-1, the J gene TRBJ2-7; no firm D call. CDR3 size: 18 residues. CDR1 is LGHDT and CDR2 is YNNKEL in the germline V gene (reference sequence). V was clipped by 4 bases and J by 5 bases, with 27 bases between them. CDR3 region: CASSPRNAPDQGRDEQYV. The CDR3 nucleotides are TGTGCCAGCAGCCCCCGAAATGCCCCGGACCAAGGGCGAGACGAGCAGTACGTC.

This clonotype was detected only a few times. The chain combines TRBV7-2 with TRBJ1-2; TRBD1 agrees at 9 bases. J gave up 4 bases and V 6 bases, and 0 bases lay outside the gene matches. This CDR3 has 12 amino acids. CDR1 is SGHTA, CDR2 FQGNSA, per germline. CDR3 sequence: CASRTGGYGYTF. Written as DNA, the CDR3 is TGTGCCAGCAGGACAGGGGGCTATGGCTACACCTTC.

The genes are TRBV7-9 and TRBJ1-2; D might be TRBD1 (6 bases). V lost 5 bases and J lost 1, with 11 bases in between. The CDR3 length is 14 residues. Per germline, CDR1 SEHNR and CDR2 FQNEAQ (reference sequence). The CDR3 sequence: CASSASRGNYGYTF. CDR3 DNA: TGTGCCAGCAGCGCTAGCAGGGGTAACTATGGCTACACCTTC.

This chain connects TRBV11-2 to TRBJ2-3, with a possible D match to TRBD1 (6 bases). Between the trimmed V and J ends, which lost 1 base and 4 bases, there was a span of 12 bases. The CDR3 length is 15 residues. CDR1 is SGHAT and CDR2 is FQNNGV in the germline V gene. The CDR3 region has the DNA TGTGCCAGCAGCTTAGCCTCACAGGGAGCAGATACGCAGTATTTT. This codes for CASSLASQGADTQYF.

This clonotype was found a few times. The CDR3, as DNA: TGTGCCAGCAGTGACTCGGGGGGGCCAGTCACCGGGGAGCTGTTTTTT. Its protein product is CASSDSGGPVTGELFF. The chain is built from TRBV6-4 and TRBJ2-2; a weak D match, TRBD2 (7 bases). Per the germline V gene, CDR1 is MRHNA and CDR2 is SNTAGT. CDR3 length: 16 amino acids. The ends were cut back, 0 bases at V and 4 bases at J, with 12 bases in the middle.